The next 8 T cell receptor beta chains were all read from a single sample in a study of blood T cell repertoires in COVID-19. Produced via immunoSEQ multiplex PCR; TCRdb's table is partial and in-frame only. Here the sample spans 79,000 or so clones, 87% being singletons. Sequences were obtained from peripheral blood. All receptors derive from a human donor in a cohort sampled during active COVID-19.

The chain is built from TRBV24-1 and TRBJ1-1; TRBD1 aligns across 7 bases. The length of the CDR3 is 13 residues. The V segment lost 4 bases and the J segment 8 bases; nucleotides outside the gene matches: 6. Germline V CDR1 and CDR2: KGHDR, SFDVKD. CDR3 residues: CATSDLDRDEAFF. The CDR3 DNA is TGTGCCACCAGTGACCTCGACAGGGACGAAGCTTTCTTT.

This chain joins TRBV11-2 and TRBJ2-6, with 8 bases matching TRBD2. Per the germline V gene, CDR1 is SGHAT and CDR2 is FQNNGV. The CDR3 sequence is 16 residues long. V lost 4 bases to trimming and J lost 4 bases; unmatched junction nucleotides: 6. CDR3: CASSSGRGEGANVLTF. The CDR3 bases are TGTGCCAGCAGCTCCGGGCGGGGGGAAGGGGCCAACGTCCTGACTTTC.

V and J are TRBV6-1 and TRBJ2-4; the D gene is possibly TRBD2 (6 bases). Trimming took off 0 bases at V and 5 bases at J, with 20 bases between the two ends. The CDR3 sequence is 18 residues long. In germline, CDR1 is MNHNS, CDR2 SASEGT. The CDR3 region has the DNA TGTGCCAGCAGTGAAGCCCTCTTAACGGGGGAAGTGGAAAACATTCAGTACTTC. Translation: CASSEALLTGEVENIQYF.

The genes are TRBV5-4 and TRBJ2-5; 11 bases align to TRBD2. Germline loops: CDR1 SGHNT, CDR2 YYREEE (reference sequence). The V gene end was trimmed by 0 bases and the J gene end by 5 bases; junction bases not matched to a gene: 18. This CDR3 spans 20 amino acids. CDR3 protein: CASSLGPGLAGGPTGETQYF. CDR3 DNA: TGTGCCAGCAGCTTGGGGCCAGGATTAGCGGGAGGGCCCACCGGGGAGACCCAGTACTTC.

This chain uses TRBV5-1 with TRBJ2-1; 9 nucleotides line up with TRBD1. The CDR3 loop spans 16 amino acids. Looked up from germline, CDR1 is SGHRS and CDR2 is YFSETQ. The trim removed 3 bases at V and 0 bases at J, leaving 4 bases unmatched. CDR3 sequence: CASSYGQGSSYNEQFF. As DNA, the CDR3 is TGCGCCAGCAGCTACGGACAGGGGAGCTCCTACAATGAGCAGTTCTTC.

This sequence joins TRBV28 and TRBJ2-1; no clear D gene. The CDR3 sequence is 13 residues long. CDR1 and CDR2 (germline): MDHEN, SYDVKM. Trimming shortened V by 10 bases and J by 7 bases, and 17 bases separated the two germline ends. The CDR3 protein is CAILDSRGNEQFF. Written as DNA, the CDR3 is TGTGCCATCCTCGACTCGCGAGGAAATGAGCAGTTCTTC.

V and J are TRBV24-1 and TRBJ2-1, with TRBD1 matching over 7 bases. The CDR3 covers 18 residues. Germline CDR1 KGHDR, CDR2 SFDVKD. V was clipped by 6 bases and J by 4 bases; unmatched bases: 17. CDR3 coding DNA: TGTGCCACCAGTTCCGGGACAGCGAGACCCTACTCTTACAATGAGCAGTTCTTC. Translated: CATSSGTARPYSYNEQFF.

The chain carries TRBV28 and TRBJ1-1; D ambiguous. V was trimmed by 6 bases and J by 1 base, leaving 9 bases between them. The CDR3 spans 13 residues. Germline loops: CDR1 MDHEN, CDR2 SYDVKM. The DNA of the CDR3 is TGTGCCAGCAGCCCGGCGGGGAACACTGAAGCTTTCTTT. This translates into CASSPAGNTEAFF.